This T cell receptor (beta chain) was identified during a study of blood T cells in healthy people across ages. Notes on the study in general: Across the age range, TCR beta diversity per million T cells fell in a roughly linear way. The unsorted PBMCs prevented any conclusive comparison of naive versus antigen-experienced cells.

The CDR3 has 14 residues. V dropped 6 bases and J dropped 10; count of bases not matched to a gene: 12. From germline, CDR1 is SNHLY and CDR2 FYNNEI. The second PCR ran about 6 to 11 cycles with a sample-barcoded 5' primer and J-beta primers. TCRdb reprocessed the 5' RACE reads via MiXCR and lists one record per CDR3 protein. The data hold about 780,000 distinct CDR3 sequences, with around 45% observed a single time. On this clonotype: Its target is not known.

Sequenced material: blood. This chain links TRBV2 with TRBJ2-3, with TRBD1 matching over 8 bases. This sequence was found in a man older than 75 in good health. As DNA, the CDR3 is TGTGCCAGCAGGGACAGGGACCAGGCGGCGGCGCAGTATTTT. Amino acid sequence: CASRDRDQAAAQYF. Full variable domain (remainder filled in from reference TRBV2 and TRBJ2-3): EPEVTQTPSHQVTQMGQEVILRCVPISNHLYFYWYRQILGQKVEFLVSFYNNEISEKSEIFDDQFSVERPDGSNFTLKIRSTKLEDSAMYFCASRDRDQAAAQYFGPGTRLTVL.